These 2 T cell receptor beta chains originate from one sample sequenced in a study of blood T cell repertoires in COVID-19. Sequencing used immunoSEQ multiplex PCR; TCRdb keeps in-frame clones, though not all of them. The sample contains under 400,000 clones, about 90% of which appear only once. The sequencing sample was made of peripheral blood. All receptors come from a woman aged 30 to 39 with COVID-19, enrolled during active disease.

As to this clone: In the same sample, other DNA sequences code for this CDR3. The chain recombines TRBV5-1 with TRBJ1-5; D gene uncertain. This CDR3 comprises 15 residues. V was pared by 0 bases and J by 0 bases, with 7 bases between. The germline CDR1 and CDR2 sequences are SGHRS and YFSETQ. The CDR3 loop reads CASSLDSYSNQPQHF. The CDR3 DNA sequence: TGCGCCAGCAGCTTGGACAGTTATAGCAATCAGCCCCAGCATTTT.

The chain carries TRBV6-5 and TRBJ1-5, with TRBD1 identical over 8 bases. V lost 5 bases, J lost 4 bases, and 7 bases stayed unmatched. Germline V lookup: CDR1 MNHEY, CDR2 SVGAGI. CDR3 size: 15 residues. The DNA of the CDR3 is TGTGCCAGCAGTCAACTGACAGGGGCGAATCAGCCCCAGCATTTT. Residues: CASSQLTGANQPQHF.